This is a list of T cell receptor beta chains from one sample in a study of blood T cell repertoires in COVID-19. Only in-frame clones appear in the TCRdb table, and some are missing; sequencing was by immunoSEQ multiplex PCR. The sample has about 81,000 clones, almost 90% seen once. Sequencing was performed on peripheral blood. These receptors originate from an elderly woman with acute or convalescent COVID-19. CDR3s include the opening cysteine and the closing phenylalanine or tryptophan. D genes are given only for firm matches. Rows give clone size only sometimes, using once, few, many, or a class for an expanded clone.

j_gene,v_gene,abundance,d_gene,CDR3aa,CDR3nt
TRBJ2-3,TRBV5-1,NA,TRBD2,CASSLGSSGRTDTQYF,TGCGCCAGCAGCTTGGGTTCTAGCGGGCGCACAGATACGCAGTATTTT
TRBJ2-7,TRBV4-2,NA,NA,CASSQDETNSYEQYF,TGTGCCAGCAGCCAAGATGAGACTAACTCCTACGAGCAGTACTTC
TRBJ2-3,TRBV12-5,NA,NA,CASGLGSEGPTDTQYF,TGTGCTAGTGGTTTGGGTTCGGAGGGGCCCACAGATACGCAGTATTTT
TRBJ2-3,TRBV4-2,once,TRBD2,CASSQQTSNPDTQYF,TGTGCCAGCAGCCAGCAGACTAGCAATCCAGATACGCAGTATTTT
TRBJ1-1,TRBV2,NA,TRBD1,CASRRQGAEAFF,TGTGCCAGCAGGAGACAGGGGGCTGAAGCTTTCTTT
TRBJ2-3,TRBV25-1,NA,TRBD1,CATGTAYTDTQYF,TGTGCCACCGGGACAGCTTACACAGATACGCAGTATTTT
TRBJ1-2,TRBV7-2,once,NA,CASSFMEAGRRSNYGYTF,TGTGCCAGCAGCTTTATGGAGGCAGGGAGGCGCTCTAACTATGGCTACACCTTC
TRBJ2-4,TRBV5-8,once,NA,CASSPTGIAKNIQYF,TGTGCCAGCAGCCCGACAGGCATAGCCAAAAACATTCAGTACTTC
TRBJ2-3,TRBV5-5,NA,NA,CASSLVAGSSADTQYF,TGTGCCAGCAGCTTGGTGGCAGGGTCTTCTGCAGATACGCAGTATTTT
TRBJ1-2,TRBV6-5,medium-sized,TRBD1,CASQGASGGYTF,TGTGCCAGCCAGGGGGCAAGTGGAGGCTACACCTTC
TRBJ2-6,TRBV27,NA,NA,CASRGGVENSGANVLTF,TGTGCCAGCAGGGGCGGGGTGGAAAACTCTGGGGCCAACGTCCTGACTTTC
TRBJ2-3,TRBV5-1,NA,NA,CASSRGGDTQYF,TGCGCCAGCAGCCGAGGTGGAGATACGCAGTATTTT
TRBJ2-7,TRBV5-8,NA,TRBD1,CASSSDRGRYF,TGTGCCAGCAGCTCGGACAGGGGGCGATACTTC
TRBJ2-3,TRBV2,NA,TRBD1,CASRDRGLADTQYF,TGTGCCAGCCGGGACAGGGGGCTTGCAGATACGCAGTATTTT
TRBJ2-7,TRBV9,NA,NA,CASSVDSGVGYEQYF,TGTGCCAGCAGCGTAGATTCAGGGGTGGGCTACGAGCAGTACTTC
TRBJ2-7,TRBV5-1,once,TRBD1,CASSPGTGNREQYF,TGCGCCAGCTCCCCGGGGACAGGGAACCGCGAGCAGTACTTC
TRBJ2-1,TRBV25-1,NA,NA,CASSDRGEQFF,TGTGCCAGCAGTGACAGGGGTGAGCAGTTCTTC
TRBJ2-1,TRBV3-1/TRBV3-2,NA,TRBD2,CASSQEGLAGGNEQFF,TGTGCCAGCAGCCAAGAAGGACTAGCGGGGGGCAATGAGCAGTTCTTC
TRBJ1-6,TRBV7-9,NA,NA,CASSLEGGSPLHF,TGTGCCAGCAGCTTAGAAGGGGGATCACCCCTCCACTTT
TRBJ1-2,TRBV19,NA,TRBD1,CASSILDRVESGYTF,TGTGCCAGTAGTATCCTGGACAGGGTTGAGAGTGGCTACACCTTC
TRBJ2-5,TRBV5-4,NA,TRBD1,CASSLRDRGRETQYF,TGTGCCAGCAGCTTGAGGGACAGGGGGCGGGAGACCCAGTACTTC
TRBJ1-5,TRBV21-1,NA,NA,CASSKIRCRGQPQHF,TGTGCCAGCAGCAAGATCAGGTGTAGGGGTCAGCCCCAGCATTTT
TRBJ2-2,TRBV19,NA,NA,CASSIAGDTGELFF,TGTGCCAGTAGTATAGCGGGAGACACCGGGGAGCTGTTTTTT
TRBJ2-5,TRBV28,NA,NA,CASLGGGGETQYF,TGTGCCAGCCTCGGGGGAGGGGGTGAGACCCAGTACTTC
TRBJ2-2,TRBV3-1/TRBV3-2,NA,NA,CASRFDKNTGELFF,TGTGCCAGCAGGTTCGACAAGAACACCGGGGAGCTGTTTTTT
TRBJ1-2,TRBV21-1,NA,NA,CARAGQGWTDYGYTF,TGTGCCAGGGCCGGACAGGGATGGACCGACTATGGCTACACCTTC
TRBJ1-3,TRBV5-8,NA,NA,CASSLDGGQSTSGNTIYF,TGTGCCAGCAGCTTGGACGGTGGACAGTCAACCTCTGGAAACACCATATATTTT
TRBJ1-2,TRBV7-9,NA,TRBD1,CASSWGTATTF,TGTGCCAGCAGCTGGGGGACAGCCACCACCTTC
TRBJ1-5,TRBV29-1,NA,NA,CSSAEGWNQPQHF,TGCAGCTCCGCCGAGGGTTGGAATCAGCCCCAGCATTTT
TRBJ2-2,TRBV6-2/TRBV6-3,NA,NA,CASTPRQVNTGELFF,TGTGCCAGCACCCCGAGGCAAGTGAACACCGGGGAGCTGTTTTTT
TRBJ2-7,TRBV4-1,NA,TRBD2,CASYSLSGKRRFEQYF,TGCGCCAGCTATTCTCTAAGCGGGAAGCGAAGATTCGAGCAGTACTTC
TRBJ1-2,TRBV19,NA,NA,CASSITPDTAYGYTF,TGTGCCAGTAGTATAACCCCGGACACCGCCTATGGCTACACCTTC
TRBJ2-1,TRBV18,few,TRBD2,CASSPPGLAYEQFF,TGTGCCAGCTCACCTCCGGGACTAGCCTATGAGCAGTTCTTC
TRBJ2-1,TRBV7-3,NA,TRBD2,CASSPGGDSYNEQFF,TGTGCCAGCAGCCCTGGGGGGGACTCCTACAATGAGCAGTTCTTC
TRBJ2-1,TRBV5-6,NA,TRBD2,CASSTPGLAGAQFF,TGTGCCAGCAGCACGCCGGGACTAGCGGGAGCGCAGTTCTTC